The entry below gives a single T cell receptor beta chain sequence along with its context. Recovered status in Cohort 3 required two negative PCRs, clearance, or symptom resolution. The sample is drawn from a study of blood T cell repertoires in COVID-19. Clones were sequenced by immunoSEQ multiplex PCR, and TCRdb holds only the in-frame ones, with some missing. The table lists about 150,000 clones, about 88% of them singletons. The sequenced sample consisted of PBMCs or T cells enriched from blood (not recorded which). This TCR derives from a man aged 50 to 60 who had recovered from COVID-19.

The DNA of the CDR3 is TGTGCCATCAGCCAGGACACTTCAAATCAGCCCCAGCATTTT. Its translation: CAISQDTSNQPQHF. V gene TRBV10-3 combines with J gene TRBJ1-5, with a tentative D call TRBD1 (5 bases). Looked up from germline, CDR1 is ENHRY and CDR2 is SYGVKD. The CDR3 runs 14 residues. Trimming removed 6 bases from V and 4 bases from J, with 13 bases in between.